This TCR beta chain came from a study of T cells in women clearing cervical HPV infection. The germline gives CDR1 KGHSH, CDR2 LQKENI. V lost 0 bases to trimming and J lost 4 bases, with 15 bases between them. The CDR3 has 16 amino acids. A word on this clone: The missing CDR3 end, 3 residues past where the read stops, is filled in from the germline J gene.

TCRdb's table, derived via immunoSEQ multiplex PCR, lists solely in-frame clones and lacks some. The repertoire table contains under 50,000 clones. The sequenced sample was blood buffy coat. This receptor was taken from a woman aged 18-69 years with a cervical HPV16 infection that either progressed to CIN3+ or cleared (not recorded which). The chain has TRBV18 and TRBJ1-1; D perhaps matches TRBD1 (5 bases). The CDR3 DNA, read in part, is TGTGCCAGCTCACCACCTTTGTTCCGGGGGGTCACTGAA. Translated: CASSPPLFRGVTE. The CDR3, in full, reads CASSPPLFRGVTEAFF.